This T cell receptor (beta chain) was sequenced in a study of cytotoxic CD8 clonotypes in ibrutinib-treated CLL. Germline CDR1 reads KGHSH; CDR2 reads LQKENI. CDR3 length: 13 residues. V shed 0 bases and J shed 2 bases, with 3 bases lying between them. The protocol was immunoSEQ multiplex PCR, while the TCRdb copy is restricted to in-frame clones and leaves out a portion. In the table there are about 60,000 clones, roughly 49% of which are singletons. This clone has just a few counts. This clonotype originated in a human donor with chronic lymphocytic leukemia. The gene calls are TRBV18 and TRBJ2-3; D remains ambiguous. Material: PBMCs, obtained at disease progression, from a patient treated with ibrutinib. CDR3 protein: CASSPPVTDTQYF. The CDR3 DNA is TGTGCCAGCTCACCACCGGTCACAGATACGCAGTATTTT.